This T cell receptor beta chain was recorded in a study of molecular identifiers for immune sequencing clone quantification. Regarding the study as a whole: Identical TCR molecules that share a barcode could lead to an underestimation of highly expanded clone sizes. Naive cells had under 1% of molecules in clones above 20 RNA copies, effectors over 99%.

CDR1 is MNHEY and CDR2 is SVGEGT in the germline V gene. The CDR3 loop spans 16 amino acids. Preparation of the bulk TCR libraries relied on previously described methods and listed TCR primers. From the PCR reads, TCRdb called clonotypes with MiXCR, one entry per CDR3 protein. Here the sample spans 550,000 to 750,000 distinct CDR3 sequences, about 20% being singletons. Note on this clonotype: What it recognizes is unknown. At one end, the junction sequence differs from germline, possibly due to a read error.

The TCR comes from a human donor in good health. Some libraries in this study had Jurkat cell RNA spiked in. The sample taken for sequencing was naive CD8+ T cells from blood, with Jurkat cell RNA spiked in. Specified subset: FACS-sorted CD8+CD4-CCR7+CD45RA+ naive T cells. This chain joins TRBV6-2 or TRBV6-3 and TRBJ2-3, with no clear D. The CDR3 sequence is CASGYSVIPREDTQYF. The CDR3 DNA follows: TGTGCCAGCGGTTACTCGGTCATACCCCGCGAGGATACGCAGTATTTT.